This entry describes one T cell receptor beta chain. V was pared by 1 base and J by 3 bases, with 10 bases between. The CDR3 totals 14 residues. The germline V gene has CDR1 SEHNR and CDR2 FQNEAQ (reference sequence). The data were obtained in a study of blood T cell repertoires in COVID-19. Study at large: COVID-19 samples, acute and convalescent, were from the United States, Italy and Spain.

Only in-frame clones appear in the TCRdb table, and some are missing; sequencing was by immunoSEQ multiplex PCR. The table lists a few hundred thousand clones, about 86% of them singletons, with more than 2.5% in the top ten. Source material: peripheral blood. This clonotype was sampled from a woman aged 25 to 45 who had recovered from COVID-19. The V call is TRBV7-9, the J call TRBJ2-7; D gene unclear. In DNA form, the CDR3 reads TGTGCCAGCAGCTTAGATAACAGAAACTACGAGCAGTACTTC. It encodes CASSLDNRNYEQYF.